One and the same sample provided the 11 T cell receptor beta chains below, sequenced in a study of cytomegalovirus exposure and HLA in healthy donors. PCR primers comprised 60 Vbeta and 13 Jbeta primers. Assay used: immunoSEQ multiplex PCR; TCRdb lists only in-frame clones, some missing. The profile covers 180,000 or so clones, with more than 75% appearing a single time and about 2.5% taken by the ten largest. What was sequenced was PBMCs. Receptor source: a woman aged 30 to 39 in good health and CMV-seropositive.

V gene TRBV7-8 combines with J gene TRBJ1-6, with 12 bases aligning to TRBD1. V dropped 4 bases and J dropped 6; count of bases not matched to a gene: 4. From germline, CDR1 is SGHVS and CDR2 FQNEAQ. The CDR3 runs 16 residues. CDR3 sequence reads: CASSSRDRGLNSPLHF. The DNA for the CDR3 is TGTGCCAGCAGCTCCCGGGACAGGGGGCTTAATTCACCCCTCCACTTT.

This clone was found a few times. V is TRBV19 and J is TRBJ1-6; 8 bases are shared with TRBD1. Germline trimming cut 6 bases from V and 9 bases from J; bases unmatched to any gene: 13. Germline CDR1 is LNHDA and CDR2 is SQIVND (reference sequence). This CDR3 has 16 residues. CDR3 amino acids: CASRPRGTGGGSPLHF. The CDR3 nucleotides read TGTGCCAGTAGGCCCCGAGGGACAGGAGGAGGTTCACCCCTCCACTTT.

This chain links TRBV28 with TRBJ1-5; TRBD1 aligns across 7 bases. The CDR3 extends over 14 amino acids. CDR1 and CDR2 (germline): MDHEN, SYDVKM. Trimming cost V 7 bases and J 7 bases; bases outside gene matches: 10. The CDR3, as DNA: TGTGCCAGCACCACGGACAGGTTTGGGCAGCCCCAGCATTTT. Protein sequence: CASTTDRFGQPQHF.

The gene calls are TRBV28 and TRBJ1-2, with D possibly matching TRBD1 (5 bases). Germline lookup yields CDR1 MDHEN and CDR2 SYDVKM. Trimming took off 6 bases at V and 2 bases at J, with 19 bases between the two ends. The CDR3 contains 16 residues. The CDR3 sequence is CASSLTGRALNYGYTF. The CDR3 coding sequence is TGTGCCAGCAGCCTTACCGGCAGGGCCCTAAACTATGGCTACACCTTC.

A single count supports this clone. This chain links TRBV11-2 with TRBJ1-5, with D perhaps matching TRBD1 (6 bases). The CDR3 is 15 amino acids. Germline-derived CDR1 and CDR2 are SGHAT and FQNNGV. The V end lost 5 bases, the J end lost 6 bases, and 17 bases lay between the germline ends. The CDR3: CASSRDQGWGQPQHF. The CDR3 DNA reads TGTGCCAGCAGCCGGGACCAGGGGTGGGGTCAGCCCCAGCATTTT.

This clone appeared once. The chain links TRBV7-2 to TRBJ1-4, with TRBD1 matching 9 bases. J was trimmed by 6 bases and V by 6 bases; bases with no gene match: 5. CDR1 is SGHTA and CDR2 is FQGNSA in the germline V gene. The CDR3 covers 14 residues. The CDR3 loop is CASRPDRGYEKLFF. The CDR3 DNA follows: TGTGCCAGCAGACCGGACAGGGGTTATGAAAAACTGTTTTTT.

The chain couples TRBV9 to TRBJ2-1; 11 bases line up with TRBD2. Per germline, CDR1 SGDLS and CDR2 YYNGEE. CDR3 length: 18 amino acids. V was clipped by 3 bases and J by 0 bases; unmatched bases: 8. The CDR3: CASSASGGQIYSYNEQFF. The CDR3, as DNA: TGTGCCAGCAGCGCTAGCGGGGGGCAAATCTACTCCTACAATGAGCAGTTCTTC. Full variable domain (rest looked up from reference TRBV9 and TRBJ2-1): DSGVTQTPKHLITATGQRVTLRCSPRSGDLSVYWYQQSLDQGLQFLIQYYNGEERAKGNILERFSAQQFPDLHSELNLSSLELGDSALYFCASSASGGQIYSYNEQFFGPGTRLTVL.

This clone was seen more than once but under ten times. This chain connects TRBV4-2 to TRBJ2-3; 9 bases align to TRBD2. This CDR3 comprises 15 residues. Germline values: CDR1 LGHNA, CDR2 YNFKEQ. V shed 2 bases, J shed 1 base, and the junction held 1 base outside the gene matches. The CDR3 loop reads CASSQIAGGTDTQYF. CDR3 nucleotide sequence: TGTGCCAGCAGCCAAATAGCGGGGGGCACAGATACGCAGTATTTT.

A single count supports this clone. This chain links TRBV7-9 with TRBJ1-5, with a weak D call TRBD1 (5 bases). Germline lookup yields CDR1 SEHNR and CDR2 FQNEAQ (reference sequence). This CDR3 has 15 residues. V lost 7 bases to trimming and J lost 2 bases, with 15 bases between them. CDR3 coding DNA: TGTGCCAGCACCCTCGGGGGGGAGGGCAATCAGCCCCAGCATTTT. As protein: CASTLGGEGNQPQHF.

The CDR3 region is CASSITENQPQHF. For the CDR3, the DNA is TGTGCCAGTAGTATAACAGAAAATCAGCCCCAGCATTTT. This chain uses TRBV19 with TRBJ1-5; unclear D gene. The ends were cut back, 2 bases at V and 4 bases at J, with 6 bases in the middle. Germline V lookup: CDR1 LNHDA, CDR2 SQIVND (reference sequence). The CDR3 runs 13 residues.

The chain recombines TRBV7-9 with TRBJ2-3, with no clear D. The CDR3 spans 14 residues. Germline CDR1 and CDR2: SEHNR and FQNEAQ (reference sequence). V was pared by 1 base and J by 2 bases, with 7 bases between. The DNA of the CDR3 is TGTGCCAGCAGCTTAGAACAGAACACAGATACGCAGTATTTT. It yields the protein CASSLEQNTDTQYF.